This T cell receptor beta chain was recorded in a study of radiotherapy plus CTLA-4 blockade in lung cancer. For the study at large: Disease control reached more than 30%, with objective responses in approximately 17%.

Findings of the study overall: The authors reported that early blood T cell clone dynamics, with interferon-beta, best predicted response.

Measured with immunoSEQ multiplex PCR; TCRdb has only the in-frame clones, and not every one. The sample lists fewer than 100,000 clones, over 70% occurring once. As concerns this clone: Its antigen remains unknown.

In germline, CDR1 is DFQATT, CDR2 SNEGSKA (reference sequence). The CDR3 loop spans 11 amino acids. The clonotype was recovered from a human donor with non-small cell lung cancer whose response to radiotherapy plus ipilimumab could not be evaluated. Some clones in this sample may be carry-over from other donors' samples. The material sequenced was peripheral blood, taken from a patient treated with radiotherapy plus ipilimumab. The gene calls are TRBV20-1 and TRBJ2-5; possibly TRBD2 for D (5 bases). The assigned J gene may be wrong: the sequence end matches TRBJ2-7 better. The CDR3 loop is CSAEGLYEQYF. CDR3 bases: TGCAGTGCTGAGGGCCTCTACGAGCAGTACTTC.